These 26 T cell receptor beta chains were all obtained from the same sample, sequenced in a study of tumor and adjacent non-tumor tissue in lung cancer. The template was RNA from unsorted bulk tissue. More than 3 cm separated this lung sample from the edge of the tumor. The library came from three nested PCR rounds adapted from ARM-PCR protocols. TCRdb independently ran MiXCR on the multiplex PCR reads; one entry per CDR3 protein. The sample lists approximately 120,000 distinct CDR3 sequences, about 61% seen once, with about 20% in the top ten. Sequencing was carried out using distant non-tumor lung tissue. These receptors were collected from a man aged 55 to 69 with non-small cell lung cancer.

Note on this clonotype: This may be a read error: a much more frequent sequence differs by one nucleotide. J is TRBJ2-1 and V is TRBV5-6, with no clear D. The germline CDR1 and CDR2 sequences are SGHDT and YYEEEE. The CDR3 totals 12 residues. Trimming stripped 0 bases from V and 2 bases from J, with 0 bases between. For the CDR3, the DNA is TGTGCCAGCAGCTTGGCCTACAATGAGCAGTTCTTC. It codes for CASSLAYNEQFF.

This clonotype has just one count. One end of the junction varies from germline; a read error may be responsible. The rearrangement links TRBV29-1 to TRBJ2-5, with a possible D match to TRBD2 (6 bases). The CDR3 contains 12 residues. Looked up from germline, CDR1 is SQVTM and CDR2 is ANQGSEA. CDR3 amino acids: CSAGLYQETQYF. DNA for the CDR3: TGCAGCGCAGGACTATACCAAGAGACACAGTACTTC.

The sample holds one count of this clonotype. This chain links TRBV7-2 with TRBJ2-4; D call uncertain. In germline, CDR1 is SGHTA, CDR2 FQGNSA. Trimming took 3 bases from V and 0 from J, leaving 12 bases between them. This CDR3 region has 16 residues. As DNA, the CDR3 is TGTGCCAGCAGCTTTGAACAGAACTTAGCCAAAAACATTCAGTACTTC. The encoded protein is CASSFEQNLAKNIQYF. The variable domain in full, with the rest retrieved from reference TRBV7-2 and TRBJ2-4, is GAGVSQSPSNKVTEKGKDVELRCDPISGHTALYWYRQSLGQGLEFLIYFQGNSAPDKSGLPSDRFSAERTGGSVSTLTIQRTQQEDSAVYLCASSFEQNLAKNIQYFGAGTRLSVL.

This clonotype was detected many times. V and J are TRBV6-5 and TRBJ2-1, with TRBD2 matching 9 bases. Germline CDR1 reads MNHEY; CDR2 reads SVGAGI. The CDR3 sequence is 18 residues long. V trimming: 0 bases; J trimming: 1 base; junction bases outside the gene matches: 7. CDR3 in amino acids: CASSYSEFAGGSYNEQFF. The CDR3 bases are TGTGCCAGCAGTTACTCGGAGTTCGCGGGAGGGTCCTACAATGAGCAGTTCTTC.

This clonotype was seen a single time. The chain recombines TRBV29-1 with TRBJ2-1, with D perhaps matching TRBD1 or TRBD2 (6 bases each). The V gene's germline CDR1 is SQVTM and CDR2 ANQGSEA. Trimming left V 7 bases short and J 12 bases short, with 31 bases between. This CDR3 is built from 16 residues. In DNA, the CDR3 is TGCAGCGCTAGCGAGGCCACACAGGGTGGCATGCGTGTGCAGTTCTTC. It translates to CSASEATQGGMRVQFF.

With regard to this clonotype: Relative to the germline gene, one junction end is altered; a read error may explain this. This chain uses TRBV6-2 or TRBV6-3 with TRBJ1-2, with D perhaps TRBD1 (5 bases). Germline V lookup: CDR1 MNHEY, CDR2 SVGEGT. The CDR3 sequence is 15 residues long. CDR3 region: CTSNYAGASNYAYTF. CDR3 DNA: TGTACCAGCAATTACGCCGGGGCCTCTAACTATGCCTACACCTTC.

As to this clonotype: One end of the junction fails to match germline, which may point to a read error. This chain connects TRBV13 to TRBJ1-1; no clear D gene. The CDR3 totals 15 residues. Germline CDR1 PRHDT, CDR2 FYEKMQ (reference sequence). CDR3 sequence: CASSTPDTLITEAFF. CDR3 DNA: TGTGCCAGCAGCACCCCTGACACGCTGATCACTGAAGCTTTCTTC.

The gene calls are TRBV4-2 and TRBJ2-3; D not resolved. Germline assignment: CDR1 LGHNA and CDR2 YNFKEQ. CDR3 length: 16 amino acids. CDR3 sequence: CGSSQDIRVSTDTQYF. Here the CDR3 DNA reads TGTGGCAGTAGCCAAGATATTCGGGTCAGCACAGATACGCAGTATTTT.

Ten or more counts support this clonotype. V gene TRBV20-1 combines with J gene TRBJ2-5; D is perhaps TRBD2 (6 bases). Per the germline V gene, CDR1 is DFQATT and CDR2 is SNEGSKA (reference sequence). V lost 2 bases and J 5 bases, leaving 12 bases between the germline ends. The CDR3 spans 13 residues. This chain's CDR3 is CSARLSGSETQYF. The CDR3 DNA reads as TGCAGTGCTAGACTATCCGGGAGTGAGACCCAGTACTTC.

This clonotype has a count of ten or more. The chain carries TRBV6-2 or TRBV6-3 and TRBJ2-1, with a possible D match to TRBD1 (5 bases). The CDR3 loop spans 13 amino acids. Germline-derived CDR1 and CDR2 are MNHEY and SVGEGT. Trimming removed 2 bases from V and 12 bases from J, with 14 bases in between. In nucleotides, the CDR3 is TGTGCCAGCAGTTACAATCAGGGATGGCGGCAGTTCTTC. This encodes CASSYNQGWRQFF.

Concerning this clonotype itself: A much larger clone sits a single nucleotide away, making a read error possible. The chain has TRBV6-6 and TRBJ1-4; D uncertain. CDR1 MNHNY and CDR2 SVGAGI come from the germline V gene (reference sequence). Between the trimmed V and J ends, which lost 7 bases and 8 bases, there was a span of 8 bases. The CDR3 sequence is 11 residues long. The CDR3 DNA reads TGTGCCAGCATCCTAGCAGAAAAACTGTTTTTT. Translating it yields CASILAEKLFF.

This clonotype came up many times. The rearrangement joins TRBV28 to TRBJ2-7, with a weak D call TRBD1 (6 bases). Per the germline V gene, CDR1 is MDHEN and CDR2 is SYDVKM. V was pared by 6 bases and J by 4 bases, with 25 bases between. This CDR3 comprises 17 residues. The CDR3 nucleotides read TGTGCCAGCAGGGGCCAGGACAGCAGATGGGGAGCATACGAGCAGTACTTC. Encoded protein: CASRGQDSRWGAYEQYF.

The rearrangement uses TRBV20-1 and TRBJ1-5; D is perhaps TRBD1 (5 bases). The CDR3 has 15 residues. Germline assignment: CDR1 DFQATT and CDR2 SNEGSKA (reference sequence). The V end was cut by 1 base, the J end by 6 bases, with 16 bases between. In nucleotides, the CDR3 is TGCAGTGCTAGAGGTGACAAGGCGGGGGGTCAGCCCCAGCATTTT. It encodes CSARGDKAGGQPQHF.

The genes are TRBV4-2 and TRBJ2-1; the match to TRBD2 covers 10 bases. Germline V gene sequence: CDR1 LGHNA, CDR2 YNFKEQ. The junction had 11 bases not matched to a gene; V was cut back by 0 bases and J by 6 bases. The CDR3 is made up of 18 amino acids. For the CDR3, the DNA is TGTGCCAGCAGCCAAGATTTTTCATTCAGCGGGAGGGGCAATGAGCAGTTCTTC. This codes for CASSQDFSFSGRGNEQFF.

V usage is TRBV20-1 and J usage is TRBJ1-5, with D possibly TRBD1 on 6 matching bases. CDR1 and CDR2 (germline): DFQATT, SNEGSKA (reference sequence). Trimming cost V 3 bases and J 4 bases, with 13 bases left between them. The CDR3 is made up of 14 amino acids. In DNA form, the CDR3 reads TGCAGTGCTAGGAGGGGGGCGCAAAATCAGCCCCAGCATTTT. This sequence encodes CSARRGAQNQPQHF.

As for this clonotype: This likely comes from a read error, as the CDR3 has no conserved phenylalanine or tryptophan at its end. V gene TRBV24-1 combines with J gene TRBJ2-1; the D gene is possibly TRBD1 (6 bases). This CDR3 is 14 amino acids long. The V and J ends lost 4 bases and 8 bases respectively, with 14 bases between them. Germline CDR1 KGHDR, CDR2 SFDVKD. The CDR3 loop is CATSDLGQFDEQFS. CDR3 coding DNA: TGTGCCACCAGTGACCTCGGACAGTTCGATGAGCAGTTCTCC.

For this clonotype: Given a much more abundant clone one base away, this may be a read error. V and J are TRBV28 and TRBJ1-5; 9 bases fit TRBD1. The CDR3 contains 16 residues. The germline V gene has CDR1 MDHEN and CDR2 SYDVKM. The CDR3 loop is CASRRRGQGERQPRHF. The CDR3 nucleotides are TGTGCCAGCAGAAGAAGGGGACAGGGAGAGAGGCAGCCCCGGCATTTT.

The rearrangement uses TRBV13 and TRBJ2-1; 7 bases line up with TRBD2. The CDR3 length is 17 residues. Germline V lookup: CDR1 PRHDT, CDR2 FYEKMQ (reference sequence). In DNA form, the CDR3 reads TGTACTAGCACCAAACAGGTGGGCGGGAGCCCTCACAATGAGCAGTTCTTC. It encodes CTSTKQVGGSPHNEQFF.

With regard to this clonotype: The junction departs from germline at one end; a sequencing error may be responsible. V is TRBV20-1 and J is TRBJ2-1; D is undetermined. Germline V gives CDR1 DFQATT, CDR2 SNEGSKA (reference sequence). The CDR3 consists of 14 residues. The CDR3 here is CSAVKVSGSNEQSF. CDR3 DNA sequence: TGCAGTGCTGTGAAAGTGTCCGGCTCCAATGAGCAGTCCTTC.

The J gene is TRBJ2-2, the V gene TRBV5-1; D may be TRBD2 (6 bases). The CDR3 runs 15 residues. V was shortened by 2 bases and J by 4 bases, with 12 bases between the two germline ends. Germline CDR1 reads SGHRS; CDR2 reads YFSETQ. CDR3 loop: CASSLGTLSTGELFF. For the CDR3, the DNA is TGCGCCAGCAGCTTAGGGACTTTGAGCACCGGGGAGCTGTTTTTT.

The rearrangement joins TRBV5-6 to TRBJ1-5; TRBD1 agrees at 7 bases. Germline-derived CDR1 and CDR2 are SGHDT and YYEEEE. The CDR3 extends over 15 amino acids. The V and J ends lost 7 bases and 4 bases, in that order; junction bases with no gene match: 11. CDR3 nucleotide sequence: TGTGCCAGCCGCTGGGGAGCAGGGGGTAATCAGCCCCAGCATTTT. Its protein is CASRWGAGGNQPQHF.

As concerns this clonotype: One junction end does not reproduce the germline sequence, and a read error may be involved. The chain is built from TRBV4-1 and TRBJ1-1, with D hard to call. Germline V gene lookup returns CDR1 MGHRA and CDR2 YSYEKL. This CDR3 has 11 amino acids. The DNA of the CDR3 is TGTGTCACCAGCCAATGGACTGAAGCTTTCTTT. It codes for CVTSQWTEAFF.

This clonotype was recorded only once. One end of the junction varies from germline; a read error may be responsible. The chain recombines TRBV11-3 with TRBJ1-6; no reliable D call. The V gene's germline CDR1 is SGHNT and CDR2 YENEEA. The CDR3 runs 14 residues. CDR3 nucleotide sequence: TGTGCCAGCAGCCTCGCCTGGAATTCATGGTCCCTTCACTTT. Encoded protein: CASSLAWNSWSLHF.

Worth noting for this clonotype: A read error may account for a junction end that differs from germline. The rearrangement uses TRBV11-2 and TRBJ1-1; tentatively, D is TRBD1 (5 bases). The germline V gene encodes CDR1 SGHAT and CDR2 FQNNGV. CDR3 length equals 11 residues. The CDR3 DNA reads TGTGTCAGCAGCTTAGCCGGGACGGCTTTCTTT. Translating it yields CVSSLAGTAFF.

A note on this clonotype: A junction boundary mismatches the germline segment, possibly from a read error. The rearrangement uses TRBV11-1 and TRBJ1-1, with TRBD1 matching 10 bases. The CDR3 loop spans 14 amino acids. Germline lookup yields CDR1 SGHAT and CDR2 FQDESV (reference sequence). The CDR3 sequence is CASTRGQGSIEAIF. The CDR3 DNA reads TGTGCCAGCACCAGGGGACAGGGGAGCATTGAAGCTATCTTT.

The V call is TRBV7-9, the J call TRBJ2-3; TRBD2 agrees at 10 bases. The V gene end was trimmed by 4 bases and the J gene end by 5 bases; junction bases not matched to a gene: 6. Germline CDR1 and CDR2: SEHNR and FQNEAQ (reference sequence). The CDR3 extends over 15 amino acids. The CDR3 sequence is CASSYTSGVLDTQYF. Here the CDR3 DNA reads TGTGCCAGCAGCTATACTAGCGGGGTATTAGATACGCAGTATTTT.